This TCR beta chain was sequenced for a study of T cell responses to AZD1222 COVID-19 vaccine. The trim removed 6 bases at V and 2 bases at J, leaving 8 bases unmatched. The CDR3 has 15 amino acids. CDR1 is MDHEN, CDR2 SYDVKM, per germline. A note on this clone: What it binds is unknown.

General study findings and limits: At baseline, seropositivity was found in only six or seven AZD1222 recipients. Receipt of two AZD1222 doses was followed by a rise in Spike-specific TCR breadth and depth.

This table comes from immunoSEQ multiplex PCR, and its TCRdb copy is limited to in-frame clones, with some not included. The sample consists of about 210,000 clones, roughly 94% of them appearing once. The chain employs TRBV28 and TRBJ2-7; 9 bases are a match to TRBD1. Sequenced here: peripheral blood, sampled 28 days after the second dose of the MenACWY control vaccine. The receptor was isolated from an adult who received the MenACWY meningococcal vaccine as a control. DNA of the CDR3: TGTGCCAGCAGATCGGACAGGGGTTCCACCTACGAGCAGTACTTC. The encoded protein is CASRSDRGSTYEQYF.